This TCR beta chain stems from a study of blood T cell repertoires in COVID-19. Study-level information: Acute and convalescent COVID-19 samples came from the United States, Italy and Spain. Nucleic acid was either cDNA or gDNA, and it came from T cells, B-cell-depleted T cells, or PBMCs.

This CDR3 is built from 15 residues. CDR1 and CDR2 (germline): SQVTM, ANQGSEA. The ends lost 3 bases at V and 1 base at J; junction bases unmatched: 7. In the original workflow: Quantification of nucleated cells was approximated via reference gene primer amplification. This table comes from immunoSEQ multiplex PCR, and its TCRdb copy is limited to in-frame clones, with some not included. V, J and clone size were drawn from that table, and D and trimming were deduced from the DNA. The table records tens of thousands of clones, 70% to 90% of them present only once. The source of this sequence is a man aged 80 or over with active or convalescent COVID-19. This chain uses TRBV29-1 with TRBJ2-3, with TRBD1 matching 7 bases. The source material was peripheral blood. CDR3 protein: CSVDQDRVGTDTQYF. In DNA, the CDR3 is TGCAGCGTTGACCAAGACAGGGTCGGCACAGATACGCAGTATTTT.